This entry lists 28 T cell receptor beta chains sequenced from one sample in a study of T cell changes during pregnancy in multiple sclerosis. Assay used: immunoSEQ multiplex PCR; TCRdb lists only in-frame clones, some missing. The sample has about 55,000 clones, 80% to 90% seen once. Sequenced material: CD4+ T cells from peripheral blood mononuclear cells, taken in the first trimester of pregnancy. The receptors shown here come from a female donor with multiple sclerosis, enrolled in a pregnancy study.

The sample holds one count of this clone. This chain connects TRBV2 to TRBJ2-5, with 7 bases aligning to TRBD1. With 7 bases clipped from V and 0 bases from J, the junction kept 2 bases outside the gene matches. The germline gives CDR1 SNHLY, CDR2 FYNNEI. The CDR3 contains 13 residues. The CDR3 DNA sequence: TGTGCCAGCACCGGGACAGACCAAGAGACCCAGTACTTC. Its translation: CASTGTDQETQYF.

This sequence joins TRBV4-1 and TRBJ2-3, with 8 bases fitting TRBD1. This CDR3 comprises 13 residues. The germline V gene encodes CDR1 MGHRA and CDR2 YSYEKL. J was trimmed by 14 bases and V by 1 base; bases with no gene match: 8. CDR3 in amino acids: CASSQAGQERGYF. For the CDR3, the DNA is TGCGCCAGCAGCCAAGCGGGACAGGAAAGGGGGTATTTT.

The V call is TRBV7-9, the J call TRBJ2-7; possible D gene TRBD1, 6 bases. From germline, CDR1 is SEHNR and CDR2 FQNEAQ (reference sequence). V was clipped by 4 bases and J by 2 bases, with 12 bases between them. The CDR3 runs 14 residues. The CDR3 sequence: CASSSRDKTYEQYF. In nucleotides, the CDR3 is TGTGCCAGCAGCTCCCGGGACAAGACCTACGAGCAGTACTTC.

The V and J genes are TRBV5-6 and TRBJ1-5; D perhaps matches TRBD1 (6 bases). Trimming cost V 0 bases and J 5 bases, with 12 bases left between them. Germline V gene sequence: CDR1 SGHDT, CDR2 YYEEEE. The CDR3 runs 15 residues. CDR3 bases: TGTGCCAGCAGCTTGGAGGGAGGGGGTGATCAGCCCCAGCATTTT. Translating it yields CASSLEGGGDQPQHF.

This chain connects TRBV27 to TRBJ2-5, with D tentatively TRBD1 (5 bases). V dropped 3 bases and J dropped 8 bases, with 19 bases sitting between them. The CDR3 has 15 residues. Germline-derived CDR1 and CDR2 are MNHEY and SMNVEV (reference sequence). CDR3 amino acids: CASSFRALMGYTQYF. The CDR3 coding sequence is TGTGCCAGCAGTTTCAGGGCTTTGATGGGATACACCCAGTACTTC.

This clone was counted at least ten times. The chain carries TRBV30 and TRBJ1-1; 7 bases are a match to TRBD1. Germline V lookup: CDR1 GTSNPN, CDR2 SVGIG (reference sequence). CDR3 length: 17 residues. V lost 0 bases to trimming and J lost 3 bases; unmatched junction nucleotides: 13. DNA for the CDR3: TGTGCCTGGAGTGTACTACCCAACAGGGGTGGGGACACTGAAGCTTTCTTT. Its translation: CAWSVLPNRGGDTEAFF.

The chain is built from TRBV4-1 and TRBJ1-5, with a possible D match to TRBD1 (6 bases). V lost 0 bases and J lost 0, with 18 bases in between. Germline-derived CDR1 and CDR2 are MGHRA and YSYEKL. The CDR3 is 19 residues long. The CDR3 reads CASSQDPGQQGPSNQPQHF. Written as DNA, the CDR3 is TGCGCCAGCAGCCAAGATCCCGGACAACAGGGCCCTAGCAATCAGCCCCAGCATTTT.

V and J are TRBV2 and TRBJ1-4, with D possibly being TRBD1 (5 bases). V lost 7 bases to trimming and J lost 6 bases, with 24 bases between them. The CDR3 contains 17 residues. CDR1 and CDR2 from the germline V gene are SNHLY and FYNNEI. The CDR3 bases are TGTGCCAGCACCTTCGGGGGTCGTACGTTTTTTGATGAAAAACTGTTTTTT. It specifies CASTFGGRTFFDEKLFF.

CDR3 amino acids: CASSYLQGRGYTF. CDR3 in DNA: TGTGCCAGCAGTTACCTCCAGGGCCGGGGCTACACCTTC. V is TRBV6-5 and J is TRBJ1-2; perhaps TRBD1 as D (5 bases). CDR1 and CDR2 (germline): MNHEY, SVGAGI. This CDR3 contains 13 residues. V shed 2 bases and J shed 8 bases, with 12 bases lying between them.

This chain links TRBV5-1 with TRBJ1-2; D perhaps matches TRBD1 (5 bases). V shed 3 bases and J shed 7 bases, with 19 bases lying between them. The CDR3 is 15 amino acids. The germline CDR1 and CDR2 sequences are SGHRS and YFSETQ. CDR3 nucleotide sequence: TGCGCCAGCAGCTGGGAGACCAGGGACGGGGGTGGCTACACCTTC. Amino acids: CASSWETRDGGGYTF.

This sequence joins TRBV28 and TRBJ2-2, with 7 bases aligning to TRBD2. The CDR3 runs 15 residues. From germline, CDR1 is MDHEN and CDR2 SYDVKM. J lost 3 bases, V lost 3 bases, and 4 bases had no gene match. The CDR3 loop reads CASSLGGSDTGELFF. The CDR3, as DNA: TGTGCCAGCAGTTTGGGGGGGAGCGACACCGGGGAGCTGTTTTTT.

The chain uses TRBV30 and TRBJ2-1, with 7 positions matching TRBD1. Unmatched junction bases numbered 6, after V lost 2 bases and J lost 8 bases. CDR3 length: 13 amino acids. Germline V gives CDR1 GTSNPN, CDR2 SVGIG (reference sequence). The CDR3 nucleotides read TGTGCCTGGAGTTCTCAGGACAGGCATGAGCAGTTCTTC. This translates into CAWSSQDRHEQFF.

This clone was seen once. The CDR3, as DNA: TGCAGCGTTGAACGGTACGCGAACACCGGGGAGCTGTTTTTT. Translating it yields CSVERYANTGELFF. The J gene is TRBJ2-2, the V gene TRBV29-1, with D hard to call. The CDR3 consists of 14 residues. The germline gives CDR1 SQVTM, CDR2 ANQGSEA. Deletions cut 2 bases from V and 0 bases from J, with 7 bases between.

The chain uses TRBV19 and TRBJ1-2, with TRBD1 as a possible D gene (5 bases). Trimming took off 6 bases at V and 7 bases at J, with 24 bases between the two ends. The CDR3 covers 16 residues. Germline-derived CDR1 and CDR2 are LNHDA and SQIVND (reference sequence). The CDR3 here is CASRVLDQGQRGGYTF. CDR3 nucleotides: TGTGCCAGTAGAGTTCTAGACCAGGGCCAGCGCGGTGGCTACACCTTC.

The CDR3, as DNA: TGTGCCAGCAGCTTAGGAATAGGGACAGGGGGCATACGGTACAATGAGCAGTTCTTC. Translated, it gives CASSLGIGTGGIRYNEQFF. The chain recombines TRBV7-8 with TRBJ2-1; 12 positions agree with TRBD1. The CDR3 contains 19 residues. With 1 base clipped from V and 4 bases from J, the junction kept 11 bases outside the gene matches. Germline CDR1 reads SGHVS; CDR2 reads FQNEAQ.

J is TRBJ1-1 and V is TRBV29-1, with D uncertain. The CDR3 covers 12 residues. The germline V gene encodes CDR1 SQVTM and CDR2 ANQGSEA. V gave up 4 bases and J gave up 0 bases, with 6 bases separating them. The CDR3 is CSVASMNTEAFF. DNA of the CDR3: TGCAGCGTTGCCAGTATGAACACTGAAGCTTTCTTT.

V usage is TRBV10-3 and J usage is TRBJ2-3; 14 nucleotides agree with TRBD2. Germline V lookup: CDR1 ENHRY, CDR2 SYGVKD. This CDR3 spans 16 amino acids. J gave up 5 bases and V 7 bases, and 8 bases lay outside the gene matches. The CDR3 DNA reads TGTGCCATCAAATCGGGACTAGCGGGGGTAGAAGATACGCAGTATTTT. Its protein is CAIKSGLAGVEDTQYF.

Here the CDR3 reads CASSMLAGGPNEQFF. The CDR3 DNA follows: TGTGCCAGTAGTATGCTAGCGGGAGGGCCGAATGAGCAGTTCTTC. The chain employs TRBV19 and TRBJ2-1; 12 bases are a match to TRBD2. The CDR3 length is 15 residues. The germline V gene encodes CDR1 LNHDA and CDR2 SQIVND (reference sequence). V lost 3 bases to trimming and J lost 7 bases; unmatched junction nucleotides: 4.

The chain links TRBV7-2 to TRBJ2-1, with 12 positions matching TRBD2. This CDR3 is 18 amino acids long. Trimming cost V 2 bases and J 0 bases; bases outside gene matches: 5. Germline CDR1 is SGHTA and CDR2 is FQGNSA. CDR3 residues: CASSLRLAGASSYNEQFF. In DNA form, the CDR3 reads TGTGCCAGCAGCTTAAGACTAGCGGGGGCGAGCTCCTACAATGAGCAGTTCTTC.

V is TRBV7-7 and J is TRBJ2-5, with 7 bases that match TRBD1. The CDR3 is 14 amino acids. Germline V lookup: CDR1 SSHAT, CDR2 FNYEAQ (reference sequence). Trimming removed 1 base from V and 4 bases from J; junction bases left unmatched: 3. This CDR3 reads CASSLGQGPETQYF. As DNA, the CDR3 is TGTGCCAGCAGCTTAGGACAGGGCCCAGAGACCCAGTACTTC.

This sequence joins TRBV30 and TRBJ2-1; 10 positions match TRBD1. J gave up 3 bases and V 2 bases, and 7 bases lay outside the gene matches. The V gene's germline CDR1 is GTSNPN and CDR2 SVGIG (reference sequence). The CDR3 loop spans 16 amino acids. DNA for the CDR3: TGTGCCTGGAGTAAGGGCGACAGGGGGCTCTACAATGAGCAGTTCTTC. This sequence encodes CAWSKGDRGLYNEQFF.

The chain employs TRBV28 and TRBJ1-3, with D tentatively TRBD1 (6 bases). Germline lookup yields CDR1 MDHEN and CDR2 SYDVKM. The CDR3 has 13 residues. Trimming left V 10 bases short and J 0 bases short, with 10 bases between. The CDR3 DNA is TGTGCCACCTGGGACATCTCTGGAAACACCATATATTTT. Its protein is CATWDISGNTIYF.

The chain links TRBV1 to TRBJ2-1; the table gives TRBD2 as D, unverified against the DNA. TRBV1 is a documented pseudogene. The CDR3 is made up of 18 amino acids. The CDR3 is CTSSPPLSRGGSYNEQFF. DNA for the CDR3: TGCACCAGCAGCCCACCTCTATCCCGGGGGGGCTCCTACAATGAGCAGTTCTTC.

This chain connects TRBV5-6 to TRBJ2-2; TRBD2 aligns across 13 bases. This CDR3 has 16 amino acids. Germline loops: CDR1 SGHDT, CDR2 YYEEEE. V shed 5 bases, J shed 0 bases, and the junction held 1 base outside the gene matches. CDR3 region: CASRGLAGPNTGELFF. The CDR3 coding sequence is TGTGCCAGCAGGGGACTAGCGGGACCGAACACCGGGGAGCTGTTTTTT. The whole variable domain, filled in from reference TRBV5-6 and TRBJ2-2, reads DAGVTQSPTHLIKTRGQQVTLRCSPKSGHDTVSWYQQALGQGPQFIFQYYEEEERQRGNFPDRFSGHQFPNYSSELNVNALLLGDSALYLCASRGLAGPNTGELFFGEGSRLTVL.

V gene TRBV7-7 combines with J gene TRBJ1-3; the D is unclear. Germline V lookup: CDR1 SSHAT, CDR2 FNYEAQ (reference sequence). V lost 5 bases and J lost 0, with 5 bases in between. The CDR3 spans 13 residues. The CDR3 region is CASSTSSGNTIYF. Here the CDR3 DNA reads TGTGCCAGCAGCACGAGCTCTGGAAACACCATATATTTT.

The genes are TRBV10-3 and TRBJ1-2; perhaps TRBD1 as D (6 bases). CDR3 size: 12 residues. Trimming removed 0 bases from V and 13 bases from J, with 12 bases in between. Germline CDR1 reads ENHRY; CDR2 reads SYGVKD. For the CDR3, the DNA is TGTGCCATCAGTGAGTCGGGGGCCGCATGCACCTTC. Translation: CAISESGAACTF.

V usage is TRBV11-3 and J usage is TRBJ2-5; weak D call: TRBD1 (8 bases). In germline, CDR1 is SGHNT, CDR2 YENEEA. The CDR3 covers 16 residues. V gave up 5 bases and J gave up 1 base, with 17 bases separating them. The CDR3 sequence is CASSQAGQVLQETQYF. Here the CDR3 DNA reads TGTGCCAGCAGCCAAGCGGGACAGGTGCTCCAAGAGACCCAGTACTTC.

The chain couples TRBV5-1 to TRBJ2-7; TRBD1 is a possible D gene (5 bases). With 0 bases removed from V and 0 bases from J, the gap between germline ends came to 7 bases. This CDR3 comprises 14 residues. Germline V gives CDR1 SGHRS, CDR2 YFSETQ. The CDR3 region has the DNA TGCGCCAGCAGCTTGGCGCAGGGCTCCTACGAGCAGTACTTC. This encodes CASSLAQGSYEQYF.